Below, 21 T cell receptor beta chains from the same sample are listed, as sequenced in a study of OX40 agonist ivuxolimab in advanced cancers. TCRdb's copy holds only in-frame clones and misses some; the assay was immunoSEQ multiplex PCR. Found here are about 70,000 clones, about 90% of them singletons; the top ten hold under 10%. The starting material was CD4+ or CD8+ T cells sorted from blood, obtained in a trial of the OX40 agonist ivuxolimab. These receptor sequences come from an adult with an advanced solid tumor such as melanoma, head and neck, liver or kidney cancer.

This rearrangement joins TRBV5-8 to TRBJ1-5; D is possibly TRBD1 (5 bases). Germline V gives CDR1 SGHTS, CDR2 YDEGEE. The CDR3 spans 16 residues. The germline V and J ends were trimmed by 0 bases and 1 base, with 11 bases remaining between them. This chain's CDR3 is CASSLERGWSNQPQHF. The CDR3 DNA reads TGTGCCAGCAGCTTGGAAAGGGGTTGGAGCAATCAGCCCCAGCATTTT.

The chain carries TRBV6-5 and TRBJ1-1; D remains unclear. V was cut by 0 bases and J by 0 bases, with 8 bases left in between. This CDR3 region has 15 residues. The germline V gene has CDR1 MNHEY and CDR2 SVGAGI. For the CDR3, the DNA is TGTGCCAGCAGTTACTCGAATTATATGAACACTGAAGCTTTCTTT. This translates into CASSYSNYMNTEAFF.

The V and J genes are TRBV4-3 and TRBJ1-3; TRBD1 is a possible D gene (5 bases). Looked up from germline, CDR1 is LGHNA and CDR2 is YSLEER. Trimming removed 0 bases from V and 2 bases from J, with 8 bases in between. This CDR3 has 15 amino acids. CDR3 amino acids: CASSQDQGTGNTIYF. CDR3 DNA sequence: TGCGCCAGCAGCCAAGATCAGGGAACTGGAAACACCATATATTTT.

The genes are TRBV5-1 and TRBJ1-4; 8 nucleotides match TRBD1. V lost 0 bases and J lost 8; bases outside the gene matches: 0. This CDR3 spans 13 amino acids. Germline CDR1 reads SGHRS; CDR2 reads YFSETQ. CDR3: CASSLGQGEKLFF. CDR3 coding DNA: TGCGCCAGCAGCTTGGGACAGGGGGAAAAACTGTTTTTT. Full variable domain (outside the CDR3, taken from reference TRBV5-1 and TRBJ1-4): KAGVTQTPRYLIKTRGQQVTLSCSPISGHRSVSWYQQTPGQGLQFLFEYFSETQRNKGNFPGRFSGRQFSNSRSEMNVSTLELGDSALYLCASSLGQGEKLFFGSGTQLSVL.

J is TRBJ2-5 and V is TRBV2; D tentatively reads TRBD1 or TRBD2 (7 bases each). The germline V gene has CDR1 SNHLY and CDR2 FYNNEI. This CDR3 comprises 15 residues. Trimming cost V 8 bases and J 1 base, with 17 bases left between them. In DNA form, the CDR3 reads TGTGCCAGCGAGGGGGCGGGGGAGTTCCAAGAGACCCAGTACTTC. It codes for CASEGAGEFQETQYF.

The rearrangement uses TRBV29-1 and TRBJ2-5; D may be TRBD1 or TRBD2 (5 bases each). Matching the DNA end better, TRBJ2-7 makes the J call doubtful. CDR3 length: 15 amino acids. CDR1 and CDR2 (germline): SQVTM, ANQGSEA. The CDR3: CSVEEEAGRPREQYF. In DNA, the CDR3 is TGCAGCGTTGAAGAGGAGGCAGGGCGGCCGCGCGAGCAGTACTTC.

The chain is built from TRBV10-3 and TRBJ2-3, with D perhaps being TRBD1 or TRBD2 (5 bases each). Germline V lookup: CDR1 ENHRY, CDR2 SYGVKD. V shed 2 bases and J shed 0 bases, with 9 bases lying between them. The CDR3 is 15 amino acids. CDR3 protein: CAISEAGASTDTQYF. The CDR3 nucleotides are TGTGCCATCAGTGAGGCCGGGGCTAGCACAGATACGCAGTATTTT.

The chain employs TRBV6-1 and TRBJ1-2; 9 bases match TRBD1. Germline V gene sequence: CDR1 MNHNS, CDR2 SASEGT. The ends lost 8 bases at V and 8 bases at J; junction bases unmatched: 15. The CDR3 is 15 amino acids. The CDR3 DNA sequence: TGTGCCAGCCCTCCGGGACAGGGATTGTTTTTAGGCTACACCTTC. The encoded protein is CASPPGQGLFLGYTF.

The chain couples TRBV7-8 to TRBJ2-7, with D possibly being TRBD2 (7 bases). V dropped 5 bases and J dropped 2 bases, with 16 bases sitting between them. Germline loops: CDR1 SGHVS, CDR2 FQNEAQ. The CDR3 contains 15 residues. The CDR3 DNA is TGTGCCAGCAGCACAACCGGGGGGCTAACCTACGAGCAGTACTTC. This encodes CASSTTGGLTYEQYF. The variable domain in full, completed from reference TRBV7-8 and TRBJ2-7, reads GAGVSQSPRYKVAKRGQDVALRCDPISGHVSLFWYQQALGQGPEFLTYFQNEAQLDKSGLPSDRFFAERPEGSVSTLKIQRTQQEDSAVYLCASSTTGGLTYEQYFGPGTRLTVT.

The count of this clone is one. The CDR3 loop is CASSLGGGRVNTEAFF. As DNA, the CDR3 is TGTGCCAGCAGCTTAGGGGGGGGGCGGGTGAACACTGAAGCTTTCTTT. The J gene is TRBJ1-1, the V gene TRBV11-2; TRBD1 might be the D (6 bases). With 1 base removed from V and 0 bases from J, the gap between germline ends came to 12 bases. From germline, CDR1 is SGHAT and CDR2 FQNNGV. CDR3 length: 16 amino acids.

The rearrangement uses TRBV4-1 and TRBJ2-3; D call uncertain. The CDR3 loop spans 16 amino acids. In germline, CDR1 is MGHRA, CDR2 YSYEKL. V dropped 0 bases and J dropped 0 bases, with 10 bases sitting between them. CDR3 sequence (DNA): TGCGCCAGCAGCCAAGAGGTTGGACGCAGCACAGATACGCAGTATTTT. This sequence encodes CASSQEVGRSTDTQYF.

The rearrangement joins TRBV4-1 to TRBJ1-1; no firm D call. Germline lookup yields CDR1 MGHRA and CDR2 YSYEKL. Between the trimmed V and J ends, which lost 0 bases and 0 bases, there was a span of 11 bases. The CDR3 loop spans 16 amino acids. The CDR3 protein is CASSQDQGLMNTEAFF. The CDR3 DNA follows: TGCGCCAGCAGCCAAGATCAAGGGCTCATGAACACTGAAGCTTTCTTT.

This sequence joins TRBV7-7 and TRBJ1-1, with a possible D match to TRBD1 (6 bases). The CDR3 totals 18 residues. Trimming took off 5 bases at V and 6 bases at J, with 28 bases between the two ends. Germline loops: CDR1 SSHAT, CDR2 FNYEAQ (reference sequence). This CDR3 reads CASSPLPTTGGFIAEAFF. CDR3 nucleotide sequence: TGTGCCAGCAGCCCCCTCCCAACGACAGGAGGGTTTATCGCTGAAGCTTTCTTT.

This rearrangement joins TRBV11-2 to TRBJ1-2; TRBD1 aligns across 10 bases. CDR1 SGHAT and CDR2 FQNNGV come from the germline V gene. V shed 5 bases, J shed 6 bases, and the junction held 9 bases outside the gene matches. The CDR3 has 15 amino acids. CDR3 amino acids: CASSQGQGIIHGYTF. The CDR3 DNA sequence: TGTGCCAGCAGCCAGGGACAGGGGATTATTCATGGCTACACCTTC.

The chain combines TRBV4-3 with TRBJ2-7; possible D gene TRBD1, 5 bases. The germline V gene has CDR1 LGHNA and CDR2 YSLEER. The CDR3 loop spans 13 amino acids. Trimming took off 4 bases at V and 4 bases at J, with 11 bases between the two ends. CDR3 region: CASSPGQEYEQYF. CDR3 nucleotide sequence: TGCGCCAGCAGCCCCGGACAAGAGTACGAGCAGTACTTC.

The chain couples TRBV11-3 to TRBJ1-1; D may be TRBD1 (5 bases). The CDR3 is 14 amino acids. Trimming shortened V by 0 bases and J by 6 bases, and 11 bases separated the two germline ends. Germline V CDR1 and CDR2: SGHNT, YENEEA. The CDR3 is CASSLEGDGSEAFF. CDR3 bases: TGTGCCAGCAGCTTAGAAGGGGACGGGTCTGAAGCTTTCTTT. Together with reference TRBV11-3 and TRBJ1-1, the CDR3 gives the full variable domain: EAGVVQSPRYKIIEKKQPVAFWCNPISGHNTLYWYLQNLGQGPELLIRYENEEAVDDSQLPKDRFSAERLKGVDSTLKIQPAELGDSAVYLCASSLEGDGSEAFFGQGTRLTVV.

The J gene is TRBJ2-1, the V gene TRBV30, with D possibly called TRBD1 or TRBD2 (5 bases each). Trimming left V 4 bases short and J 10 bases short, with 17 bases between. The germline gives CDR1 GTSNPN, CDR2 SVGIG (reference sequence). The CDR3 covers 13 residues. This chain's CDR3 is CAWTQRDGSEQFF. The DNA for the CDR3 is TGTGCCTGGACTCAGAGGGACGGGTCCGAGCAGTTCTTC.

This sequence joins TRBV2 and TRBJ1-3; no clear D gene. Germline CDR1 SNHLY, CDR2 FYNNEI. This CDR3 region has 16 residues. The germline V and J ends were trimmed by 1 base and 0 bases, with 10 bases remaining between them. The CDR3 coding sequence is TGTGCCAGCAGTGAAGGCAGGACGGGCTCTGGAAACACCATATATTTT. It yields the protein CASSEGRTGSGNTIYF.

The chain couples TRBV7-9 to TRBJ2-3, with TRBD2 matching 9 bases. Germline V gives CDR1 SEHNR, CDR2 FQNEAQ (reference sequence). Trimming cost V 5 bases and J 4 bases; bases outside gene matches: 13. The CDR3 has 17 amino acids. The CDR3 loop reads CASSPQPGLAPADTQYF. CDR3 nucleotides: TGTGCCAGCAGCCCCCAGCCGGGACTAGCTCCTGCAGATACGCAGTATTTT.

This CDR3 reads CASSPGLAGNGELFF. The CDR3 bases are TGTGCCAGCAGCCCGGGCCTAGCGGGGAACGGGGAGCTGTTTTTT. The chain uses TRBV11-2 and TRBJ2-2, with 9 bases identical to TRBD2. The germline V gene encodes CDR1 SGHAT and CDR2 FQNNGV. This CDR3 is 15 amino acids long. Germline trimming cut 5 bases from V and 7 bases from J; bases unmatched to any gene: 8.

J is TRBJ1-1 and V is TRBV9, with D hard to call. Germline loops: CDR1 SGDLS, CDR2 YYNGEE. CDR3 length: 18 residues. Trimming cost V 0 bases and J 4 bases, with 22 bases left between them. CDR3 sequence reads: CASSVVDSVVSLGTEAFF. The CDR3 DNA reads TGTGCCAGCAGCGTAGTTGATTCGGTTGTCTCCCTAGGCACTGAAGCTTTCTTT.